This T cell receptor (beta chain) is from a study of T cell clonality in common variable immunodeficiency. Whole-study results and caveats: Fewer deletions and N-nucleotide insertions were reportedly seen in common variable immunodeficiency TCR beta sequences. Patient heterogeneity in the CVID cohort limited correlations between repertoire features and clinical complications. Authors noted CVID clonality's cause needs subpopulation repertoire sequencing. Compared with controls, CVID subjects had fewer shared TCRbeta clones.

CVID and control samples used equivalent genomic DNA input. Measured with immunoSEQ multiplex PCR; TCRdb has only the in-frame clones, and not every one. Singletons are absent from the sample, which has 9,500 to 15,000 clones. In this sample, this clone is medium-sized. Its target is not known. The sample was peripheral blood mononuclear cells. The source is a human donor with common variable immunodeficiency.

The CDR3 sequence is CASSQVTNNYGYTF. Incomplete CDR3 DNA: TGCGCCAGCAGCCAAGTAACAAATAACTATGGC. The gene calls are TRBV4-1 and TRBJ1-2; D gene ambiguous. From the germline J gene comes the end of the CDR3, since the read stops 3 residues before it. This CDR3 region has 14 residues. V dropped 1 base and J dropped 1 base, with 7 bases sitting between them. The germline V gene encodes CDR1 MGHRA and CDR2 YSYEKL.